In its sample, the clone carrying this T cell receptor (beta chain) was seen a few times. The same CDR3 is also encoded by other DNA sequences in this sample. The sample comes from a study of beta chain features in type 1 diabetes. Since all of the isolated RNA was reverse transcribed, expressed TCRB transcripts were what got sequenced. Clones were read by immunoSEQ multiplex PCR, and TCRdb kept only the in-frame ones, dropping some. The table includes some 220,000 clones, approximately 11% detected once. Germline V gene data show CDR1 as SGHRS and CDR2 as YFSETQ. CDR3 size: 13 residues. V gave up 5 bases and J gave up 2 bases, with 10 bases separating them.

This TCR derives from a young man in good health. The chain recombines TRBV5-1 with TRBJ2-5, with D maybe TRBD1 (5 bases). The specimen was central memory CD4+ T cells from blood. This CDR3 is CASSSQGQETQYF. In nucleotides, the CDR3 is TGCGCCAGCAGTTCCCAGGGTCAAGAGACCCAGTACTTC.